The clone carrying this T cell receptor beta chain was seen a handful of times. Antigen unknown. Germline loops: CDR1 SQVTM, CDR2 ANQGSEA. The CDR3 runs 13 residues. With 60 Vbeta and 13 Jbeta primers, the PCR was carried out. Repertoires were generated with immunoSEQ multiplex PCR, while TCRdb's copy carries only in-frame clones and drops some. The data show roughly 110,000 clones, 73% seen once. The data derive from a study of cytomegalovirus exposure and HLA in healthy donors. Study conclusions and caveats: Analyses of presence and absence presupposed an approximately uniform sequencing depth across donors. Versus the roughly 640-donor mean, an Asian-associated ancestry cluster reportedly showed fewer N-insertions in a later analysis.

The gene calls are TRBV29-1 and TRBJ2-5, with D possibly matching TRBD1 (6 bases). The last part of the DNA fits TRBJ2-7 better; the J call may be wrong. The sequence came from a man aged 30 to 45 in good health and CMV-seronegative. The sequenced sample consisted of PBMCs. The CDR3 DNA sequence: TGCAGCGTTGAAGTACAGGGTTCCTACGAGCAGTACTTC. This sequence encodes CSVEVQGSYEQYF.